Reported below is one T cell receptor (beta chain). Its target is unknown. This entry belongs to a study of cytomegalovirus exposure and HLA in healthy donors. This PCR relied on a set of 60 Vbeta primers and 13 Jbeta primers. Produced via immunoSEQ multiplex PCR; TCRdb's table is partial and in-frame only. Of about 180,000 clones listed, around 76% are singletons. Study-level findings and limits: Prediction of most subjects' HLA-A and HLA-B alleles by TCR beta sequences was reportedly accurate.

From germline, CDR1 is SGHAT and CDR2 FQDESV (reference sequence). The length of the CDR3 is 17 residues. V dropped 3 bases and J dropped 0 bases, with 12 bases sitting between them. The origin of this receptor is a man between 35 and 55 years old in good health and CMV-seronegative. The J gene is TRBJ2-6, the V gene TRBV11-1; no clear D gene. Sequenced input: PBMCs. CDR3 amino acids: CASSLRLTPSGANVLTF. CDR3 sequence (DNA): TGTGCCAGCAGCTTGCGCCTTACCCCCTCTGGGGCCAACGTCCTGACTTTC.